Listed below are T cell receptor beta chains from one sample, sequenced in a study of T cells after yellow fever vaccination. One entry per CDR3 protein, called by TCRdb with MiXCR from the 5' RACE reads. In the table there are approximately 300,000 distinct CDR3 sequences, 6.8% of which are singletons. Sequences were derived from PBMCs, sampled roughly seven weeks after the first yellow fever vaccination. These receptors were obtained from a man aged 18-30 years who received the YFV17D yellow fever vaccine. Each CDR3 is given with its conserved first and last residue. D genes are given only for firm matches. Size is stated for part of the rows, as once, few or many counts, or as a class when the clone is expanded.

-,TRBV5-4,few,TRBJ2-3,CASSPGSWGADTQYF,TGTGCCAGCAGCCCGGGGTCCTGGGGCGCAGATACGCAGTATTTT
TRBD2,TRBV12-3/TRBV12-4,many,TRBJ2-1,CASSKTGLAVLSSYNEQFF,TGTGCCAGCAGCAAGACGGGACTAGCGGTATTAAGCTCCTACAATGAGCAGTTCTTC
-,TRBV4-2,-,TRBJ2-1,CASGPAGQHNEQFF,TGTGCCAGCGGCCCCGCGGGACAGCACAATGAGCAGTTCTTC
-,TRBV6-2/TRBV6-3,-,TRBJ2-3,CASRFRGREIQHTDTQYF,TGTGCCAGCCGCTTCCGGGGACGGGAAATTCAACACACAGATACGCAGTATTTT
-,TRBV30,-,TRBJ1-2,CAWSGSTYGYTF,TGTGCCTGGAGTGGTTCCACCTATGGCTACACCTTC
TRBD2,TRBV4-1,many,TRBJ2-5,CASSQAAGEAETQYF,TGCGCCAGCAGCCAAGCAGCGGGGGAAGCAGAGACCCAGTACTTC
-,TRBV6-2/TRBV6-3,-,TRBJ2-3,CASSSQLDTQYF,TGTGCCAGCAGTTCCCAACTGGATACGCAGTATTTT
-,TRBV30,few,TRBJ2-1,CAWSDQFF,TGTGCCTGGAGTGACCAGTTCTTC
-,TRBV6-4,-,TRBJ2-3,CASSALDTDTQYF,TGTGCCAGCAGTGCGCTTGACACAGATACGCAGTATTTT
-,TRBV7-8,few,TRBJ1-1,CASSRRGGGTEAFF,TGTGCCAGCAGCCGGCGGGGGGGTGGCACTGAAGCTTTCTTT
-,TRBV7-3,-,TRBJ2-1,CASSLTVSFQEQFF,TGTGCCAGCAGCTTAACGGTGTCCTTTCAAGAGCAGTTCTTC
-,TRBV18,many,TRBJ2-5,CASSPGIQETQYF,TGTGCCAGCTCACCTGGAATCCAAGAGACCCAGTACTTC
-,TRBV6-1,few,TRBJ2-5,CASDGPGETQYF,TGTGCCAGTGACGGACCGGGGGAGACCCAGTACTTC
-,TRBV11-1,-,TRBJ2-3,CASSLVRGRPQSAPTDTQYF,TGTGCCAGCAGCTTAGTACGGGGCCGCCCGCAATCGGCCCCCACAGATACGCAGTATTTT
-,TRBV7-6,-,TRBJ2-1,CASSRPGGDEQFF,TGTGCCAGCAGCAGACCCGGGGGCGATGAGCAGTTCTTC
-,TRBV4-3,few,TRBJ2-2,CASSQAPMGRTGELFF,TGCGCCAGCAGCCAAGCCCCGATGGGTAGGACCGGGGAGCTGTTTTTT
-,TRBV7-8,few,TRBJ2-1,CASSYAGPWGNEQFF,TGTGCCAGCAGCTACGCCGGGCCCTGGGGCAATGAGCAGTTCTTC
-,TRBV4-1,few,TRBJ1-1,CASSQARTVNTEAFF,TGCGCCAGCAGCCAGGCGAGGACCGTAAACACTGAAGCTTTCTTT
TRBD2,TRBV7-2,-,TRBJ2-5,CASSFDGLAGEQETQYF,TGTGCCAGCAGCTTCGACGGACTAGCGGGGGAACAAGAGACCCAGTACTTC
-,TRBV6-5,many,TRBJ2-7,CASSTLAGYTYF,TGTGCCAGCAGTACCCTGGCGGGATATACGTACTTC
-,TRBV12-3/TRBV12-4,once,TRBJ2-2,CTFCLIRRTGRVSGELFF,TGTACCTTCTGTTTAATTCGGAGGACAGGGAGGGTCAGCGGGGAGCTGTTTTTT
-,TRBV12-3/TRBV12-4,many,TRBJ2-3,CASSLTVDTQYF,TGTGCCAGCAGTTTGACTGTCGATACGCAGTATTTT
TRBD1,TRBV7-9,many,TRBJ1-1,CASSQGGNAEAFF,TGTGCCAGCTCACAGGGGGGGAATGCTGAAGCTTTCTTT
-,TRBV20-1,-,TRBJ1-4,CSAHLAGATNEKLFF,TGCAGTGCTCACCTAGCGGGCGCAACTAATGAAAAACTGTTTTTT
TRBD1,TRBV10-3,few,TRBJ1-6,CAISGQDYNSPLHF,TGTGCCATCTCGGGACAGGATTATAATTCACCCCTCCACTTT
-,TRBV7-9,few,TRBJ1-1,CASSLDDREAFF,TGTGCCAGCAGCTTGGATGACAGGGAAGCTTTCTTT
TRBD2,TRBV4-2,-,TRBJ2-1,CASSQEWTSGSNEQFF,TGTGCCAGCAGCCAAGAGTGGACTAGCGGCTCCAATGAGCAGTTCTTC
TRBD1,TRBV6-1,few,TRBJ2-1,CASSRTGSFGQFF,TGTGCCAGCAGTCGGACAGGGAGCTTTGGGCAGTTCTTC
-,TRBV5-1,many,TRBJ2-2,CASSRGDFNTGELFF,TGCGCCAGCAGCAGGGGGGACTTTAACACCGGGGAGCTGTTTTTT
-,TRBV5-1,-,TRBJ2-3,CASSFLSDTDTQYF,TGCGCCAGCAGCTTCTTATCAGACACAGATACGCAGTATTTT
-,TRBV19,few,TRBJ2-1,CASNSHNEQFF,TGTGCCAGTAATAGTCACAATGAGCAGTTCTTC
-,TRBV6-5,few,TRBJ2-1,CASSYLPGQSYNEQFF,TGTGCCAGCAGTTACTTACCGGGACAAAGCTACAATGAGCAGTTCTTC
-,TRBV7-9,few,TRBJ1-1,CASSLGVGQLETAFF,TGTGCCAGCAGCTTAGGAGTCGGGCAGCTGGAAACGGCTTTCTTT
TRBD1,TRBV28,few,TRBJ2-3,CASSSPGTGGPDTQYF,TGTGCCAGCAGTTCCCCCGGGACAGGGGGCCCAGATACGCAGTATTTT
-,TRBV6-2/TRBV6-3,once,TRBJ1-2,CASSFQGTVYGYTF,TGTGCCAGCAGTTTTCAGGGTACAGTGTATGGCTACACCTTC
-,TRBV15,-,TRBJ2-5,CATSRRDTYQETQYF,TGTGCCACCAGCCGGCGGGACACCTACCAAGAGACCCAGTACTTC
-,TRBV5-1,-,TRBJ1-1,CASSPAPGMNTEAFF,TGCGCCAGCAGCCCTGCGCCGGGGATGAACACTGAAGCTTTCTTT
-,TRBV5-1,-,TRBJ2-4,CASSPEGAKNIQYF,TGCGCCAGCAGTCCAGAGGGAGCCAAAAACATTCAGTACTTC
TRBD1,TRBV25-1,-,TRBJ1-2,CASSATGARGYTF,TGTGCCAGCAGTGCCACAGGGGCGAGGGGCTACACCTTC
TRBD2,TRBV7-9,many,TRBJ2-3,CASSRPNGTSGTDTQYF,TGTGCCAGCAGCCGTCCTAACGGGACTAGTGGGACAGATACGCAGTATTTT
-,TRBV9,-,TRBJ1-5,CASSEIGNQPQHF,TGTGCCAGCAGCGAGATTGGGAATCAGCCCCAGCATTTT
-,TRBV12-3/TRBV12-4,-,TRBJ2-3,CASALGEADTQYF,TGTGCCAGCGCCCTGGGGGAAGCAGATACGCAGTATTTT
TRBD2,TRBV29-1,many,TRBJ2-7,CSVSGGATYEQYF,TGCAGCGTGAGCGGGGGAGCCACCTACGAGCAGTACTTC
TRBD1,TRBV12-3/TRBV12-4,few,TRBJ1-1,CASLRDRATEAFF,TGTGCCAGCCTCCGGGACAGGGCCACTGAAGCTTTCTTT
-,TRBV20-1,-,TRBJ2-5,CSAREDSQETQYF,TGCAGTGCTAGAGAGGACAGCCAAGAGACCCAGTACTTC
-,TRBV5-1,few,TRBJ2-3,CASRSAQATDTQYF,TGCGCCAGCAGGAGCGCCCAGGCTACAGATACGCAGTATTTT
-,TRBV5-1,few,TRBJ2-5,CASSPRLKPQETQYF,TGCGCCAGCAGCCCGCGACTAAAACCCCAAGAGACCCAGTACTTC
TRBD1,TRBV7-9,-,TRBJ2-7,CASSADRAEQYF,TGTGCCAGCAGCGCAGACAGGGCCGAGCAGTACTTC